The 19 T cell receptor beta chains reported below all come from one sample, sequenced in a study of memory CD4+ T cells and cytomegalovirus serostatus. Single viable CD3+CD4+CD8-CD45RO+ cells were sorted as the memory CD4+ T cells. The repertoire was sequenced with immunoSEQ multiplex PCR; TCRdb's copy has only in-frame clones and lacks some. The top ten hold over 0.55% of the sample, which has 50,000 to 60,000 clones, 82% seen once. Material for sequencing was memory CD4+ T cells from blood. These receptors all stem from an adult in good health and CMV-seronegative.

This clone showed up just a few times. The V gene is TRBV28, the J gene TRBJ1-5; TRBD1 matches at 7 bases. The CDR3 is made up of 17 amino acids. Trimming cost V 1 base and J 4 bases; bases outside gene matches: 10. The germline V gene has CDR1 MDHEN and CDR2 SYDVKM. The CDR3 region is CASSLYLDRDVNQPQHF. The CDR3 region has the DNA TGTGCCAGCAGTTTATACCTTGACAGGGATGTAAATCAGCCCCAGCATTTT.

The chain combines TRBV9 with TRBJ2-5; no reliable D call. Germline-derived CDR1 and CDR2 are SGDLS and YYNGEE. CDR3 length: 14 amino acids. V was clipped by 3 bases and J by 5 bases, with 14 bases between them. The CDR3 DNA follows: TGTGCCAGCAGCGCCAGTAGTGCAAGGGAGACCCAGTACTTC. Protein sequence: CASSASSARETQYF.

The gene calls are TRBV13 and TRBJ1-1; no clear D. This CDR3 region has 14 residues. Germline V gene data show CDR1 as PRHDT and CDR2 as FYEKMQ (reference sequence). Between the trimmed V and J ends, which lost 2 bases and 1 base, there was a span of 8 bases. This CDR3 reads CASSLSGRNTEAFF. CDR3 nucleotide sequence: TGTGCCAGCAGCTTATCGGGCCGGAACACTGAAGCTTTCTTT. The variable domain in full, completed from reference TRBV13 and TRBJ1-1, reads AAGVIQSPRHLIKEKRETATLKCYPIPRHDTVYWYQQGPGQDPQFLISFYEKMQSDKGSIPDRFSAQQFSDYHSELNMSSLELGDSALYFCASSLSGRNTEAFFGQGTRLTVV.

This chain connects TRBV19 to TRBJ1-1; D is unclear. This CDR3 spans 13 amino acids. V was pared by 4 bases and J by 0 bases, with 6 bases between. CDR1 and CDR2 from the germline V gene are LNHDA and SQIVND (reference sequence). The CDR3 spells CASSSGMNTEAFF. The CDR3 region has the DNA TGTGCCAGTAGTAGTGGTATGAACACTGAAGCTTTCTTT.

The CDR3 is CASSLRDRSYNEQFF. The CDR3 DNA reads TGTGCCAGCAGCTTACGGGACAGATCGTACAATGAGCAGTTCTTC. The genes are TRBV7-2 and TRBJ2-1, with 7 bases that match TRBD1. Germline V gene sequence: CDR1 SGHTA, CDR2 FQGNSA. The CDR3 is made up of 15 amino acids. J lost 4 bases, V lost 2 bases, and 5 bases had no gene match.

This rearrangement joins TRBV13 to TRBJ2-3, with 9 bases lining up with TRBD2. The CDR3 spans 15 residues. V was clipped by 2 bases and J by 4 bases; unmatched bases: 4. CDR1 PRHDT and CDR2 FYEKMQ come from the germline V gene (reference sequence). The CDR3 region is CASSLRLAVPDTQYF. The CDR3 DNA follows: TGTGCCAGCAGCTTAAGACTAGCGGTGCCAGATACGCAGTATTTT.

J is TRBJ2-3 and V is TRBV11-2; 8 positions match TRBD1. The CDR3 loop spans 16 amino acids. Germline trimming cut 0 bases from V and 1 base from J; bases unmatched to any gene: 3. The germline gives CDR1 SGHAT, CDR2 FQNNGV. CDR3 sequence reads: CASSLDRGPGTDTQYF. In nucleotides, the CDR3 is TGTGCCAGCAGCTTAGACAGGGGGCCTGGCACAGATACGCAGTATTTT.

The CDR3 DNA reads as TGTGCCAGCAGTGAATTCCAGGGGTTGAGTAATTCACCCCTCCACTTT. Encoded protein: CASSEFQGLSNSPLHF. V and J are TRBV25-1 and TRBJ1-6, with D possibly TRBD1 on 6 matching bases. The CDR3 loop spans 16 amino acids. V was pared by 1 base and J by 6 bases, with 13 bases between. Germline assignment: CDR1 MGHDK and CDR2 SYGVNS.

This clone showed up just once. V and J are TRBV7-2 and TRBJ2-5; D is uncertain. The CDR3 extends over 13 amino acids. Germline V CDR1 and CDR2: SGHTA, FQGNSA. V dropped 3 bases and J dropped 3 bases, with 8 bases sitting between them. This CDR3 is CASSLTWEETQYF. As DNA, the CDR3 is TGTGCCAGCAGCTTGACATGGGAAGAGACCCAGTACTTC.

This chain joins TRBV7-9 and TRBJ2-3, with D perhaps TRBD2 (5 bases). The V and J ends lost 7 bases and 3 bases respectively, with 8 bases between them. The CDR3 covers 12 residues. Germline V gives CDR1 SEHNR, CDR2 FQNEAQ (reference sequence). CDR3 DNA sequence: TGTGCCAGCACCCCGGGGACAGATACGCAGTATTTT. This sequence encodes CASTPGTDTQYF.

The chain carries TRBV30 and TRBJ1-1, with D perhaps matching TRBD1 (6 bases). Germline-derived CDR1 and CDR2 are GTSNPN and SVGIG (reference sequence). V gave up 1 base and J gave up 2 bases, with 20 bases separating them. The CDR3 totals 17 residues. The CDR3 spells CAWSDFQGRRKNTEAFF. The CDR3 DNA reads TGTGCCTGGAGTGACTTTCAGGGGCGTCGCAAAAACACTGAAGCTTTCTTT.

The chain carries TRBV15 and TRBJ1-5, with D unclear. Deletions cut 0 bases from V and 0 bases from J, with 6 bases between. This CDR3 has 15 residues. CDR1 and CDR2 from the germline V gene are LNHNV and YYDKDF (reference sequence). In DNA form, the CDR3 reads TGTGCCACCAGCAGAGATGCTGATAGCAATCAGCCCCAGCATTTT. Translation: CATSRDADSNQPQHF.

The V call is TRBV2, the J call TRBJ1-6; D gene uncertain. The CDR3 contains 14 residues. Germline V gene sequence: CDR1 SNHLY, CDR2 FYNNEI. V was shortened by 3 bases and J by 7 bases, with 10 bases between the two germline ends. The CDR3 DNA reads TGTGCCAGCAGTGAGAACCGAAAAAATTCACCCCTCCACTTT. It codes for CASSENRKNSPLHF.

V usage is TRBV5-5 and J usage is TRBJ1-5; no definite D call. This CDR3 region has 14 residues. V was clipped by 5 bases and J by 0 bases, with 9 bases between them. Germline V gene data show CDR1 as SGHKS and CDR2 as YYEKEE (reference sequence). For the CDR3, the DNA is TGTGCCAGCAGTAGGGAATATAGCAATCAGCCCCAGCATTTT. Translated: CASSREYSNQPQHF.

The V gene is TRBV6-5, the J gene TRBJ2-1; TRBD2 is a possible D gene (5 bases). CDR1 is MNHEY, CDR2 SVGAGI, per germline. The ends were cut back, 6 bases at V and 7 bases at J, with 16 bases in the middle. CDR3 size: 14 residues. The chain's CDR3 is CASSRPGTRNEQFF. DNA for the CDR3: TGTGCCAGCAGCCGGCCCGGAACTAGGAATGAGCAGTTCTTC.

This chain joins TRBV6-5 and TRBJ1-3; tentative D call: TRBD1 (6 bases). The V gene lost 2 bases and the J gene lost 0 bases, with 11 bases spanning the gap. The CDR3 contains 16 residues. CDR1 is MNHEY, CDR2 SVGAGI, per germline. DNA of the CDR3: TGTGCCAGCAGTTACCTCGGGGGCCTCTCTGGAAACACCATATATTTT. It is translated as CASSYLGGLSGNTIYF.

This clone was seen a single time. The rearrangement links TRBV18 to TRBJ2-1, with D hard to call. Germline-derived CDR1 and CDR2 are KGHSH and LQKENI. V was cut by 2 bases and J by 9 bases, with 14 bases left in between. The CDR3 loop spans 14 amino acids. This chain's CDR3 is CASSPTDERSEQFF. The CDR3 nucleotides are TGTGCCAGCTCACCAACGGATGAGCGCAGTGAGCAGTTCTTC.

The chain employs TRBV6-5 and TRBJ1-1, with D perhaps TRBD1 (5 bases). From germline, CDR1 is MNHEY and CDR2 SVGAGI. V was pared by 5 bases and J by 7 bases, with 11 bases between. There are 12 residues in the CDR3. The CDR3, as DNA: TGTGCCAGCAGTCCCCGGGACGGTGAAGCTTTCTTT. Its protein is CASSPRDGEAFF.

The chain is built from TRBV2 and TRBJ2-7; 8 nucleotides align to TRBD1. The CDR3 consists of 12 residues. Per germline, CDR1 SNHLY and CDR2 FYNNEI. The J segment lost 4 bases and the V segment lost 10 bases, leaving 6 bases of the junction unmatched. CDR3 DNA: TGTGCCACCCGGGACAGGTCTTACGAGCAGTACTTC. It translates to CATRDRSYEQYF. The variable domain in full, completed from reference TRBV2 and TRBJ2-7, reads EPEVTQTPSHQVTQMGQEVILRCVPISNHLYFYWYRQILGQKVEFLVSFYNNEISEKSEIFDDQFSVERPDGSNFTLKIRSTKLEDSAMYFCATRDRSYEQYFGPGTRLTVT.